These T cell receptor beta chains were read from a single sample in a study of neurological immune-mediated disorders. A single record per CDR3 protein comes from TCRdb applying MiXCR to the 5' RACE reads. In the table there are over 70,000 distinct CDR3 sequences, about 10% of which are singletons. The material sequenced was PBMCs. These TCRs come from a man under 40 in good health. Both conserved end residues are trimmed from each CDR3. The order of the fields is J gene, V gene, CDR3 protein.

J: TRBJ2-5; V: TRBV4-2; CDR3: ASSQDAGGTGETQY
J: TRBJ2-1; V: TRBV5-1; CDR3: ASSPGNLATGWGHNEQF
J: TRBJ2-1; V: TRBV20-1; CDR3: SALNQADSSYNEQF
J: TRBJ2-7; V: TRBV29-1; CDR3: SVEGDRRYEQY
J: TRBJ2-3; V: TRBV5-1; CDR3: ASSLYRVGTDTQY
J: TRBJ2-3; V: TRBV29-1; CDR3: SVQAGVGDTQY
J: TRBJ2-3; V: TRBV29-1; CDR3: SLTGSGSADTQY
J: TRBJ2-7; V: TRBV29-1; CDR3: SVEDPRARVREQY
J: TRBJ2-2; V: TRBV29-1; CDR3: SGFTGYGELF
J: TRBJ2-7; V: TRBV28; CDR3: ASSSLYEQY
J: TRBJ2-2; V: TRBV5-1; CDR3: ASRQHTGELF
J: TRBJ2-7; V: TRBV2; CDR3: ASSEGRTGSNEQY
J: TRBJ2-7; V: TRBV27; CDR3: ASRDGTGFYEQY
J: TRBJ2-1; V: TRBV27; CDR3: VSRTLGASGRGPYNEQF
J: TRBJ2-3; V: TRBV7-2; CDR3: ANSFVGATDTQY
J: TRBJ1-2; V: TRBV5-1; CDR3: ASSFYSTYGYT
J: TRBJ2-1; V: TRBV7-9; CDR3: ASRSLSGTGPYNEQF
J: TRBJ1-3; V: TRBV28; CDR3: ASSFQGSGNTIY
J: TRBJ2-5; V: TRBV2; CDR3: ASSPTETQY
J: TRBJ2-3; V: TRBV29-1; CDR3: SVEQSARGADTQY
J: TRBJ2-5; V: TRBV20-1; CDR3: SARRLAGEMETQY
J: TRBJ2-1; V: TRBV27; CDR3: ASSFDRGHGNEQF
J: TRBJ1-3; V: TRBV27; CDR3: ASSLTRAISGNTIY
J: TRBJ1-5; V: TRBV27; CDR3: ASSLMGPHSNQPQH
J: TRBJ2-5; V: TRBV2; CDR3: ASSHGETQY
J: TRBJ2-5; V: TRBV6-4; CDR3: ASSDDRQYQETQY
J: TRBJ1-5; V: TRBV27; CDR3: ASSIKLNQPQH
J: TRBJ2-7; V: TRBV27; CDR3: ASKTGVGQQY
J: TRBJ2-1; V: TRBV9; CDR3: ASSMGLTSGEWWEQF
J: TRBJ2-2; V: TRBV19; CDR3: ASSRGTGSTGELF
J: TRBJ1-1; V: TRBV6-5; CDR3: ASRLWGGNTEAF
J: TRBJ2-7; V: TRBV12-3/TRBV12-4; CDR3: ASSLEVSGGGRYEQY
J: TRBJ1-6; V: TRBV6-1; CDR3: ASSELDGSNNSPLH
J: TRBJ2-5; V: TRBV28; CDR3: ASSFGDPQGTQY
J: TRBJ1-4; V: TRBV5-6; CDR3: ASSLAPMAEKLF
J: TRBJ1-1; V: TRBV5-1; CDR3: ASSLGQSIQYEAF
J: TRBJ1-3; V: TRBV10-3; CDR3: AISASGNTIY
J: TRBJ2-6; V: TRBV27; CDR3: ASSSHRASGANVLT
J: TRBJ2-3; V: TRBV5-1; CDR3: ASAAATAADTQY
J: TRBJ2-5; V: TRBV27; CDR3: ASSPLRGLETQY
J: TRBJ2-3; V: TRBV7-2; CDR3: ASSSGHTDTQY
J: TRBJ2-3; V: TRBV7-8; CDR3: ASSMRDFPIDTQY
J: TRBJ1-2; V: TRBV20-1; CDR3: RGKKGAGGYT
J: TRBJ2-1; V: TRBV20-1; CDR3: SASNTPYNEQF
J: TRBJ2-7; V: TRBV27; CDR3: ASSFTGSSYEQY
J: TRBJ2-2; V: TRBV19; CDR3: ASSIPVRTGELF
J: TRBJ2-5; V: TRBV7-2; CDR3: ASSPAAGGEETQY
J: TRBJ2-1; V: TRBV18; CDR3: ASSPLFSGRAGNEQF
J: TRBJ2-7; V: TRBV7-9; CDR3: ASEGGPYEQY
J: TRBJ1-2; V: TRBV12-3/TRBV12-4; CDR3: ASSLGQGLNYGYT
J: TRBJ2-7; V: TRBV20-1; CDR3: SAQRTGGYEQY
J: TRBJ2-7; V: TRBV7-8; CDR3: ASSQPARYEQY